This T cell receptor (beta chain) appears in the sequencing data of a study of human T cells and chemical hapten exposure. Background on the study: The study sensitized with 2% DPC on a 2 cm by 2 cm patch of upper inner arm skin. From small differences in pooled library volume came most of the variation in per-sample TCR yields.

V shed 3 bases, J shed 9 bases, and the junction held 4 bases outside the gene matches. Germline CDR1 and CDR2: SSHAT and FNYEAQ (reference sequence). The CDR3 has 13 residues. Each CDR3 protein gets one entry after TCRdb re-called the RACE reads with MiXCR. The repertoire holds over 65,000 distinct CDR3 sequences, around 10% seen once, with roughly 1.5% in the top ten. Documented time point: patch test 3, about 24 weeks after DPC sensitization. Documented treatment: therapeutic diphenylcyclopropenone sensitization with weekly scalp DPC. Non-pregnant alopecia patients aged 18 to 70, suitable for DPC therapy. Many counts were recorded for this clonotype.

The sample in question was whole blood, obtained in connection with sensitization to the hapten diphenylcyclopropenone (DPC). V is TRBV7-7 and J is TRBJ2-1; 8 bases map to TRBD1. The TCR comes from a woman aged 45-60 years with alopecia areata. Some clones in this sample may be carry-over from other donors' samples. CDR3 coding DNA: TGTGCCAGCAGCTTGGACAGGGCGGGTGAGCAGTTCTTC. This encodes CASSLDRAGEQFF.